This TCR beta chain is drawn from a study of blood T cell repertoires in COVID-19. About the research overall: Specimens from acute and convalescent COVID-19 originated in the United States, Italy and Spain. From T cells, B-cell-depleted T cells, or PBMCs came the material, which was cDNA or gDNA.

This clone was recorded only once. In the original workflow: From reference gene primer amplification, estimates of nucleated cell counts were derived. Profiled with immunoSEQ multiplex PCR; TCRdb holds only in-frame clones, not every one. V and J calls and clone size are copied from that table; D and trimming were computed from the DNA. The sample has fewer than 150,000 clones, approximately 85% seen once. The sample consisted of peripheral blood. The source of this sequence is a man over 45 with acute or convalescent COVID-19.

This chain's CDR3 is CSVRGTDTQYF. The CDR3 nucleotides are TGCAGCGTTCGCGGCACAGATACGCAGTATTTT. The V and J genes are TRBV29-1 and TRBJ2-3; D gene uncertain. The V end was cut by 5 bases, the J end by 1 base, with 4 bases between. The CDR3 runs 11 residues. Germline CDR1 is SQVTM and CDR2 is ANQGSEA.